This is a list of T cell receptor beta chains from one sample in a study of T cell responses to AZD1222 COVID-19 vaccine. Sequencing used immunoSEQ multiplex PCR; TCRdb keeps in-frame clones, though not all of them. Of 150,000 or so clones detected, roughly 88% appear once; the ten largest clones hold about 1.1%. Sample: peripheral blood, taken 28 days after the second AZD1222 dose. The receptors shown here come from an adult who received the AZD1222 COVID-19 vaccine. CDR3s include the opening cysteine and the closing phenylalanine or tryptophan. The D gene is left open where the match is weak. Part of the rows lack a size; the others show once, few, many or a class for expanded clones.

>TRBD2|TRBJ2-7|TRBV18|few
CASFPTPRRGATYEQYF
TGTGCCAGCTTTCCCACCCCACGGCGGGGGGCGACCTACGAGCAGTACTTC
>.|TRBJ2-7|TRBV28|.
CASSATGLIPYEQYF
TGTGCCAGCAGTGCAACGGGCCTCATCCCCTACGAGCAGTACTTC
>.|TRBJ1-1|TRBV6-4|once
CASSVSVNTEAFF
TGTGCCAGCAGTGTGTCGGTGAACACTGAAGCTTTCTTT
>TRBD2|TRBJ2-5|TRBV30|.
CAWTGLAGGANDQETQYF
TGTGCCTGGACTGGACTAGCGGGAGGTGCCAATGACCAAGAGACCCAGTACTTC
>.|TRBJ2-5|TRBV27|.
CATASSGQETQYF
TGTGCCACAGCGTCCAGCGGCCAAGAGACCCAGTACTTC
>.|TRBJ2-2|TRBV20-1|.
CSARNSGELFF
TGCAGTGCTAGAAACTCCGGGGAGCTGTTTTTT
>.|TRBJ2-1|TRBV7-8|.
CASSLESGGIKNEQFF
TGTGCCAGCAGCTTAGAGTCCGGGGGAATAAAAAATGAGCAGTTCTTC
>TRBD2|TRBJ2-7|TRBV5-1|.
CASSLGGSLPYEQYF
TGCGCCAGCAGCTTGGGCGGGAGTTTACCCTACGAGCAGTACTTC
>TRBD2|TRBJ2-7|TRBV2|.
CASSPGLAGTEQYF
TGTGCCAGCAGCCCGGGACTAGCGGGGACCGAGCAGTACTTC
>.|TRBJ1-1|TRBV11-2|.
CASSFDVNTEAFF
TGTGCCAGCAGCTTCGACGTGAACACTGAAGCTTTCTTT
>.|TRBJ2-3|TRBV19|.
CASSISGRTQYF
TGTGCCAGTAGTATATCGGGCCGGACGCAGTATTTT
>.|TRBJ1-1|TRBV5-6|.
CATERTNMNTEAFF
TGTGCCACCGAAAGAACCAACATGAACACTGAAGCTTTCTTT
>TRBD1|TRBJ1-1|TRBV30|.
CAWEQGSTEAFF
TGTGCCTGGGAACAGGGGAGCACTGAAGCTTTCTTT
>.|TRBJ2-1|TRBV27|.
CASTFHNEQFF
TGTGCCAGCACTTTCCACAATGAGCAGTTCTTC
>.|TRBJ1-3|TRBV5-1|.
CASSLVSYGQPGNTIYF
TGCGCCAGCAGCTTGGTAAGCTATGGACAGCCTGGAAACACCATATATTTT
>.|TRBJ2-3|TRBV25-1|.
CASTKGAASSTDTQYF
TGTGCCAGCACCAAGGGTGCGGCTAGTAGCACAGATACGCAGTATTTT
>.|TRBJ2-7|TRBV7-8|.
CASSPAGPDYEQYF
TGTGCCAGCAGCCCTGCGGGACCGGATTACGAGCAGTACTTC
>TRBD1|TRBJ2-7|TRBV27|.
CASSTAGGEYEQYF
TGTGCCAGCAGTACTGCAGGGGGCGAATACGAGCAGTACTTC
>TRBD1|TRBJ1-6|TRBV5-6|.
CASSLDWTGTSPLHF
TGTGCCAGCAGCTTGGATTGGACAGGGACTTCACCCCTCCACTTT
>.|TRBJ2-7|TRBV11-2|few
CASSLAGVWYEQYF
TGTGCCAGCAGCTTAGCGGGAGTATGGTACGAGCAGTACTTC
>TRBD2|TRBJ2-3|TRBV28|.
CASTQGGGTDTQYF
TGTGCCAGCACCCAGGGAGGGGGCACAGATACGCAGTATTTT
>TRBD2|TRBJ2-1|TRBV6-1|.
CASSEGLGDHNEQFF
TGTGCCAGCAGTGAGGGACTAGGGGACCACAATGAGCAGTTCTTC
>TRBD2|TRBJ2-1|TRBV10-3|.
CAISEPLTGGPRNEQFF
TGTGCCATCAGTGAGCCCCTGACGGGAGGGCCTAGGAATGAGCAGTTCTTC
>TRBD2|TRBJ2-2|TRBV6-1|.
CASSEGGRNTGELFF
TGTGCCAGCAGTGAAGGCGGGAGGAACACCGGGGAGCTGTTTTTT
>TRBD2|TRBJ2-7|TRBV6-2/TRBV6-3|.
CASSYSLTSSYEQYF
TGTGCCAGCAGTTACTCGTTGACTAGCAGCTACGAGCAGTACTTC
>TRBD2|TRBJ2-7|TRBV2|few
CASSDLGRGGDYEQYF
TGTGCCAGCAGTGATCTGGGGAGGGGAGGGGACTACGAGCAGTACTTC
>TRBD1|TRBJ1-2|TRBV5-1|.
CASSLARGRDGYTF
TGCGCCAGCAGCTTGGCAAGGGGGCGGGATGGCTACACCTTC
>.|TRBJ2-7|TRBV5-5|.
CASSFQWGVAYEQYF
TGTGCCAGCAGCTTCCAGTGGGGGGTCGCCTACGAGCAGTACTTC
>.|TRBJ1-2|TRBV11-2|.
CASSLEHGILNYGYTF
TGTGCCAGCAGCTTAGAACACGGAATACTTAACTATGGCTACACCTTC
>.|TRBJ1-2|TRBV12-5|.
CASGLLGVDGYTF
TGTGCTAGTGGCTTGTTGGGCGTTGATGGCTACACCTTC
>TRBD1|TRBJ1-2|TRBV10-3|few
CAISESPDRDGYTF
TGTGCCATCAGTGAGTCTCCTGACAGGGATGGCTACACCTTC
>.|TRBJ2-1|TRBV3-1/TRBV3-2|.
CASSAEVNEQFF
TGTGCCAGCAGCGCCGAGGTAAATGAGCAGTTCTTC
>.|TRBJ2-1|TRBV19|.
CASSIGGLWQFF
TGTGCCAGTAGTATAGGGGGATTGTGGCAGTTCTTC
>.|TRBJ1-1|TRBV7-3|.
CASSRRGHSRDEAFF
TGTGCCAGCAGCCGCCGGGGACACTCAAGGGATGAAGCTTTCTTT
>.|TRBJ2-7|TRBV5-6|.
CASSLGPVDYEQYF
TGTGCCAGCAGCTTGGGGCCCGTGGACTACGAGCAGTACTTC
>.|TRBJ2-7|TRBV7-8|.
CASSPFGPISYEQYF
TGTGCCAGCAGCCCCTTCGGACCCATTTCCTACGAGCAGTACTTC
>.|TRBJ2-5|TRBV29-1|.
CSVVGGRAQETQYF
TGCAGCGTTGTTGGAGGGAGAGCACAAGAGACCCAGTACTTC
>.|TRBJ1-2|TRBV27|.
CASSFKGNYGYTF
TGTGCCAGCAGTTTTAAGGGCAACTATGGCTACACCTTC
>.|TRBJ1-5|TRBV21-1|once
CASSTHYRDSNQPQHF
TGTGCCAGCAGCACCCATTACAGGGATAGCAATCAGCCCCAGCATTTT
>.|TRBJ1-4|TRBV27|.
CASSLFGAPGEKLFF
TGTGCCAGCAGTCTCTTCGGAGCCCCAGGCGAAAAACTGTTTTTT
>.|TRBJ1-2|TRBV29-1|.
CSAGAKNYGYTF
TGCAGCGCGGGGGCTAAGAACTATGGCTACACCTTC
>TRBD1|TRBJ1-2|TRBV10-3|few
CAISELGGQPYGYTF
TGTGCCATCAGTGAGTTAGGGGGACAGCCTTATGGCTACACCTTC
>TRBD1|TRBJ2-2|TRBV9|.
CASSKGAETGELFF
TGTGCCAGCAGTAAGGGGGCCGAAACCGGGGAGCTGTTTTTT
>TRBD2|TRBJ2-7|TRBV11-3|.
CASSPRAGAAYEQYF
TGTGCCAGCAGCCCCAGGGCGGGAGCGGCCTACGAGCAGTACTTC
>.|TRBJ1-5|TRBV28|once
CASRRQQMGQPQHF
TGTGCCAGCAGAAGGCAGCAGATGGGGCAGCCCCAGCATTTT
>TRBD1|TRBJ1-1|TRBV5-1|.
CASSLRQGAFGNTEAFF
TGCGCCAGCAGCTTGAGACAGGGGGCCTTCGGGAACACTGAAGCTTTCTTT
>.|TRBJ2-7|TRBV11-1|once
CASSSTGSSYEQYF
TGTGCCAGCAGCTCGACAGGCAGCTCCTACGAGCAGTACTTC